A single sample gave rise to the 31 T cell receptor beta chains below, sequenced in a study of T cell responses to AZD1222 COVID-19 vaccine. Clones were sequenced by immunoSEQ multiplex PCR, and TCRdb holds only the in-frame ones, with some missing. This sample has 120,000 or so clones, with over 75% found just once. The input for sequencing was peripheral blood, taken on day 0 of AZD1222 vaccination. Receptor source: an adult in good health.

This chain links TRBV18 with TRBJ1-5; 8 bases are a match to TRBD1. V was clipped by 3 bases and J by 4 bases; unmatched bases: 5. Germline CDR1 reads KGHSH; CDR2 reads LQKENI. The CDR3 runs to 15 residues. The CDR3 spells CASSPRQGANQPQHF. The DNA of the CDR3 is TGTGCCAGCTCACCTAGGCAGGGGGCAAATCAGCCCCAGCATTTT.

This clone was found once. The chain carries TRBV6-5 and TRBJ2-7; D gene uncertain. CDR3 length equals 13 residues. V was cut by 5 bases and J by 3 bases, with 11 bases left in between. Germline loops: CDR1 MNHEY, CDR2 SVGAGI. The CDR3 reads CASSLRALYEQYF. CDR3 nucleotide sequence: TGTGCCAGCAGTCTCCGGGCCCTCTACGAGCAGTACTTC.

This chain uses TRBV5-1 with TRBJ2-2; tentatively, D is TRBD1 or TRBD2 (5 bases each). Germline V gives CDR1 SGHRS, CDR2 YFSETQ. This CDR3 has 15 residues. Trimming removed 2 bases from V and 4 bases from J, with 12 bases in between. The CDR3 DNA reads TGCGCCAGCAGCTTTGGGGGAGTTCCCACCGGGGAGCTGTTTTTT. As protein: CASSFGGVPTGELFF.

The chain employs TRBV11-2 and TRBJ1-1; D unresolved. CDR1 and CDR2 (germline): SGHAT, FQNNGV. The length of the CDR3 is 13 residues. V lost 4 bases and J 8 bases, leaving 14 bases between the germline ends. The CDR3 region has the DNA TGTGCCAGCAGCTATCCCCTCAAGGACGAAGCTTTCTTT. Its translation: CASSYPLKDEAFF.

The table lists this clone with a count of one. CDR3 sequence (DNA): TGTGCCAGCAGCGTACAAGATAGGGACGTCAATTCACCCCTCCACTTT. Translating it yields CASSVQDRDVNSPLHF. The chain joins TRBV9 to TRBJ1-6, with D perhaps matching TRBD1 (5 bases). Trimming stripped 1 base from V and 7 bases from J, with 15 bases between. This CDR3 comprises 16 residues. The germline V gene encodes CDR1 SGDLS and CDR2 YYNGEE.

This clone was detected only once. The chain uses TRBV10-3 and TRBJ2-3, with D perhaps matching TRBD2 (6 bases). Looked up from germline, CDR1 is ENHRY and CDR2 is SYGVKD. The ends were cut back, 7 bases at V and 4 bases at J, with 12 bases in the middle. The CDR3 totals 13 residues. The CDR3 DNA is TGTGCCATCAACGCCGTAGCGGCAGATACGCAGTATTTT. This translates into CAINAVAADTQYF.

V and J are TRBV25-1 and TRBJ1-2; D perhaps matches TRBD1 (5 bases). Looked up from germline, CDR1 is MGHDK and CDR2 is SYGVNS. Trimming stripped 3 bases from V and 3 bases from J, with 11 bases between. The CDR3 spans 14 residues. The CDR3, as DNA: TGTGCCAGCAGTGAGTATGGCAGGGACTATGGCTACACCTTC. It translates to CASSEYGRDYGYTF.

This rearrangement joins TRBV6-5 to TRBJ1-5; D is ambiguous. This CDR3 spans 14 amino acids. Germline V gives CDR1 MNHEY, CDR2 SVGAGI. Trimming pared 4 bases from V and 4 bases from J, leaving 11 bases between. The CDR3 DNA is TGTGCCAGCAGTTTGAACAGCGAGAATCAGCCCCAGCATTTT. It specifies CASSLNSENQPQHF.

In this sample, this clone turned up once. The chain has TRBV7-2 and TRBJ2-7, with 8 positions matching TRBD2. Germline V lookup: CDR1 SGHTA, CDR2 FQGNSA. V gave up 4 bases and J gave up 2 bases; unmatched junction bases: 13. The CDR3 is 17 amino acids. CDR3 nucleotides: TGTGCCAGCAGCTCGCCCATCATAACTAGCGGCCCCTACGAGCAGTACTTC. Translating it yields CASSSPIITSGPYEQYF.

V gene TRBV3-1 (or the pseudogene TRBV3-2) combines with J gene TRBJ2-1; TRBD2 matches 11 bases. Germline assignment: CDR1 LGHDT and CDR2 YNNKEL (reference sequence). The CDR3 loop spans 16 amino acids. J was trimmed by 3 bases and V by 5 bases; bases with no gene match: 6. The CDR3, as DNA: TGTGCCAGCAGCATAAGTAGCGGGAGGGTCTACAATGAGCAGTTCTTC. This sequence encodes CASSISSGRVYNEQFF.

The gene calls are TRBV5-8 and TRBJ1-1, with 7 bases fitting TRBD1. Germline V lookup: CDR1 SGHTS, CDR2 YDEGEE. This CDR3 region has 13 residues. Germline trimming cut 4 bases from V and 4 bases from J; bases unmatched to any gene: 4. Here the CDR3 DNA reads TGTGCCAGCAGCGTTCAGGGGGGCACTGAAGCTTTCTTT. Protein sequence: CASSVQGGTEAFF.

The CDR3 DNA sequence: TGTGCCAGCAGTTACGGGGGGGAGACCCAGTACTTC. It specifies CASSYGGETQYF. This sequence joins TRBV6-5 and TRBJ2-5; maybe TRBD2 (6 bases). Trimming shortened V by 2 bases and J by 5 bases, and 6 bases separated the two germline ends. The germline V gene encodes CDR1 MNHEY and CDR2 SVGAGI. CDR3 length: 12 residues.

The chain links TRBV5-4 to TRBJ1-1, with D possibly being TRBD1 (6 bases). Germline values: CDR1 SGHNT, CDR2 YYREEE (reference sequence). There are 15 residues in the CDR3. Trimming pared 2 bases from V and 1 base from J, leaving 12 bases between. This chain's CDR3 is CASSFFGGGNTEAFF. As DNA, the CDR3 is TGTGCCAGCAGCTTCTTTGGGGGCGGGAACACTGAAGCTTTCTTT.

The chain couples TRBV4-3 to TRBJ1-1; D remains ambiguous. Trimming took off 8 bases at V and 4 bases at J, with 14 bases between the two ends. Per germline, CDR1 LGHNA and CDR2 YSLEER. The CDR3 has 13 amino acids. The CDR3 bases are TGCGCCAGCCGTAACTCCGGAGGCACTGAAGCTTTCTTT. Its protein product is CASRNSGGTEAFF.

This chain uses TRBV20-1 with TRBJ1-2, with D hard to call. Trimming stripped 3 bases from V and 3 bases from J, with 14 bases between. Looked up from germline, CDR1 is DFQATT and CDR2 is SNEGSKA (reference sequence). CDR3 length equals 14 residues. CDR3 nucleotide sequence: TGCAGTGCTAGTCCCCCCCCAGGACACTATGGCTACACCTTC. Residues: CSASPPPGHYGYTF.

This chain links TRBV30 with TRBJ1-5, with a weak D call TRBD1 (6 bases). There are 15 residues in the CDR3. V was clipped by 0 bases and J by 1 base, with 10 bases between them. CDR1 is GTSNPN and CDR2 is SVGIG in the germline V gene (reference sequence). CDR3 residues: CAWSVPDRSNQPQHF. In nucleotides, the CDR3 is TGTGCCTGGAGTGTACCCGACAGGAGCAATCAGCCCCAGCATTTT.

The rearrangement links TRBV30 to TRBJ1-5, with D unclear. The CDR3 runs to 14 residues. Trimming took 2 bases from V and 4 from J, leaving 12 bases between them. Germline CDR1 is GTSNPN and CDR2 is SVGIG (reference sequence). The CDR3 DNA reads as TGTGCCTGGAGTTTAGGGAGCAGTAATCAGCCCCAGCATTTT. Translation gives CAWSLGSSNQPQHF.

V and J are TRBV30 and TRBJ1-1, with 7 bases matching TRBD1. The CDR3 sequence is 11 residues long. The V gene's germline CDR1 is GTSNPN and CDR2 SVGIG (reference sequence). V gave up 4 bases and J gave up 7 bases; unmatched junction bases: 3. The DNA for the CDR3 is TGTGCCTGGAACCGACAGGGTGAAGCTTTCTTT. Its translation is CAWNRQGEAFF.

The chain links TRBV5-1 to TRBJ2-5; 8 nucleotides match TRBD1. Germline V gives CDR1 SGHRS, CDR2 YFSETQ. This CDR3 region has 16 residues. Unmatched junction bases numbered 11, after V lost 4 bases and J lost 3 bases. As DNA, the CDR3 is TGCGCCAGCAGCGCAGCCGGGACAGGAGGAGAAGAGACCCAGTACTTC. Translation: CASSAAGTGGEETQYF. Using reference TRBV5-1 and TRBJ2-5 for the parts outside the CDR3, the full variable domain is KAGVTQTPRYLIKTRGQQVTLSCSPISGHRSVSWYQQTPGQGLQFLFEYFSETQRNKGNFPGRFSGRQFSNSRSEMNVSTLELGDSALYLCASSAAGTGGEETQYFGPGTRLLVL.

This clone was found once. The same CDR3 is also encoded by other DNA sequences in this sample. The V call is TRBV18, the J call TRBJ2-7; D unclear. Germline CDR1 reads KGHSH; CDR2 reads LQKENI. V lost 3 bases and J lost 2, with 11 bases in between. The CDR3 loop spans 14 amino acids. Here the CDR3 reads CASSPPETPYEQYF. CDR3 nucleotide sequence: TGTGCCAGCTCACCCCCCGAAACCCCCTACGAGCAGTACTTC.

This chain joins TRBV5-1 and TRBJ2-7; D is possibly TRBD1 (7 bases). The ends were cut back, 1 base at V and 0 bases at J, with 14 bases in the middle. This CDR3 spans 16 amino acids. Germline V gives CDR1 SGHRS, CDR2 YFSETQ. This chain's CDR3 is CASSLTAGQSSYEQYF. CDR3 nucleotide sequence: TGCGCCAGCAGCTTGACGGCGGGACAGAGCTCCTACGAGCAGTACTTC. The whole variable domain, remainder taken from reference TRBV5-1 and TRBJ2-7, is KAGVTQTPRYLIKTRGQQVTLSCSPISGHRSVSWYQQTPGQGLQFLFEYFSETQRNKGNFPGRFSGRQFSNSRSEMNVSTLELGDSALYLCASSLTAGQSSYEQYFGPGTRLTVT.

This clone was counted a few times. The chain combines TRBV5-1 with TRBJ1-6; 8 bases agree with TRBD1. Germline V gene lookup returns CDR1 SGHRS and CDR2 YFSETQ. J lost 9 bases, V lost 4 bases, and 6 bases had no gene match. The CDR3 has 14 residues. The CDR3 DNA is TGCGCCAGCAGCCCAAGGACAGGGACTTCACCCCTCCACTTT. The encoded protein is CASSPRTGTSPLHF.

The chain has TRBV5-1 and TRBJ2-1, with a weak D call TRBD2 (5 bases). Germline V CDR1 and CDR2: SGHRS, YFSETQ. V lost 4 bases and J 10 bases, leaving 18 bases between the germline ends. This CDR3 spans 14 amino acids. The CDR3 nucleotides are TGCGCCAGCAGCGATGGGCGGGCCACGGGGGAGCAGTTCTTC. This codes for CASSDGRATGEQFF.

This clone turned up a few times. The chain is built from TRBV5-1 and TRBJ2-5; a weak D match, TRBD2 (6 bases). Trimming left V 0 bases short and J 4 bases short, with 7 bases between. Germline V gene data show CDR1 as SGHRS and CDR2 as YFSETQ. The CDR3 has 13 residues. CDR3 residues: CASSLAGGETQYF. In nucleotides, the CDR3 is TGCGCCAGCAGCTTGGCCGGGGGAGAGACCCAGTACTTC.

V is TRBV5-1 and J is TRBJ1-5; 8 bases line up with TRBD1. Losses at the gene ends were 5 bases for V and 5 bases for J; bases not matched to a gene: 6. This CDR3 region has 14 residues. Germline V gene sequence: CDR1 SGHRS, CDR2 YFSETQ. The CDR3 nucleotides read TGCGCCAGCAGACCCGGGACAGGAGATCAGCCCCAGCATTTT. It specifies CASRPGTGDQPQHF. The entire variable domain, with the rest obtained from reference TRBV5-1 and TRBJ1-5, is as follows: KAGVTQTPRYLIKTRGQQVTLSCSPISGHRSVSWYQQTPGQGLQFLFEYFSETQRNKGNFPGRFSGRQFSNSRSEMNVSTLELGDSALYLCASRPGTGDQPQHFGDGTRLSIL.

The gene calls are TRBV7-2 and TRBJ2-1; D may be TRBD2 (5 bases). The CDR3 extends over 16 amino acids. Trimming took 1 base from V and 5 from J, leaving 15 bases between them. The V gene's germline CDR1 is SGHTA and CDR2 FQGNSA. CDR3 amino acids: CASSLVVTRRDNEQFF. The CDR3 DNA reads TGTGCCAGCAGCTTAGTAGTCACTAGAAGAGACAATGAGCAGTTCTTC. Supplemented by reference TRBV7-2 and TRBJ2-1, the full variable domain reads GAGVSQSPSNKVTEKGKDVELRCDPISGHTALYWYRQSLGQGLEFLIYFQGNSAPDKSGLPSDRFSAERTGGSVSTLTIQRTQQEDSAVYLCASSLVVTRRDNEQFFGPGTRLTVL.

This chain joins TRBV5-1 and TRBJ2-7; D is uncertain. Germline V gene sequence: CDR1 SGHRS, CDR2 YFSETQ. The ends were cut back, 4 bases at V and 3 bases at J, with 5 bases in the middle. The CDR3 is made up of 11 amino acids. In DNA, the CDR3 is TGCGCCAGCAGCGCCGACTACGAGCAGTACTTC. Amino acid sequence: CASSADYEQYF.

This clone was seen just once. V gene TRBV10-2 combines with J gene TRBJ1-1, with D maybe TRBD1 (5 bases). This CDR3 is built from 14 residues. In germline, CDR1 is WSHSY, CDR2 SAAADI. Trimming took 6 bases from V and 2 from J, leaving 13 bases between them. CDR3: CASRAMGENTEAFF. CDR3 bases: TGCGCCAGCAGGGCAATGGGGGAAAACACTGAAGCTTTCTTT.

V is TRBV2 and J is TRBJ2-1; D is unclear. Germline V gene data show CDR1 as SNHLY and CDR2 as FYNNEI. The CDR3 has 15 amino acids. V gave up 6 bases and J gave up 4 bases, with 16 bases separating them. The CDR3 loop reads CASSPESPVYNEQFF. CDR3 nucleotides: TGTGCCAGCAGCCCCGAGTCGCCCGTATACAATGAGCAGTTCTTC.

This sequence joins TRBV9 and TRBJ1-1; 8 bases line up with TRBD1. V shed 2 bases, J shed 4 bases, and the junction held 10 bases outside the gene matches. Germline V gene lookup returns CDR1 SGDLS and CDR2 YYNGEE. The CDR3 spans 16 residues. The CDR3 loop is CASSVDRGGLGTEAFF. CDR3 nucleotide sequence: TGTGCCAGCAGCGTCGACAGGGGAGGGCTCGGCACTGAAGCTTTCTTT.

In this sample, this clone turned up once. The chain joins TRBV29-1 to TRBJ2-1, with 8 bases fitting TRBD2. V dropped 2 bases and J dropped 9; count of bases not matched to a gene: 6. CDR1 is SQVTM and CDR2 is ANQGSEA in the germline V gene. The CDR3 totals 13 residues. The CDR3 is CSVEMIAGSEQFF. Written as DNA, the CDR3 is TGCAGCGTTGAAATGATAGCGGGATCTGAGCAGTTCTTC.